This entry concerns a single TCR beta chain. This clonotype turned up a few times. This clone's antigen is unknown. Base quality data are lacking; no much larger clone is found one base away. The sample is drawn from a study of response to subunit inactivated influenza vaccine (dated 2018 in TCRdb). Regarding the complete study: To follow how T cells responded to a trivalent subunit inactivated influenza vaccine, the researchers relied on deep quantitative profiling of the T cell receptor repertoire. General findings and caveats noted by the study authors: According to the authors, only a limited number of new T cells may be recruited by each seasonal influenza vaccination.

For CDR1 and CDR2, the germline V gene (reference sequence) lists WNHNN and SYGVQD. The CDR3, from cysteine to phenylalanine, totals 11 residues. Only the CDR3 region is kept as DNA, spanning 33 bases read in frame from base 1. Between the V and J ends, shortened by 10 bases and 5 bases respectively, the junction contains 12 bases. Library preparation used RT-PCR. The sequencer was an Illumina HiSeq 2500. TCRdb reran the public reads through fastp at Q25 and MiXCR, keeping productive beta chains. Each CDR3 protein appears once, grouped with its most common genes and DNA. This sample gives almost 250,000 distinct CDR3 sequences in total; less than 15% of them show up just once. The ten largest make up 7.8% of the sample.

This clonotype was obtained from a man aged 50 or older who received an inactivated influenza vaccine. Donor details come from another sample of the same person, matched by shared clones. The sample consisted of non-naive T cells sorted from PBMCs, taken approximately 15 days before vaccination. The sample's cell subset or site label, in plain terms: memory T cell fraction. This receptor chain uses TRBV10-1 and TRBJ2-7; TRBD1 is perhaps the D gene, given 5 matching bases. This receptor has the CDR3 CATTQGDEQYF. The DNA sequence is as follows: TGCGCCACCACCCAAGGGGACGAGCAGTACTTC.